This T cell receptor beta chain was sequenced during a study of cytomegalovirus exposure and HLA in healthy donors. Study conclusions and caveats: Investigators reported fewer than 200 TCR beta chains as tied to cytomegalovirus. The authors reported that TCR beta sequences could predict HLA-A and HLA-B alleles. These predictions were accurate for most subjects in the first cohort.

Use of 60 Vbeta and 13 Jbeta primers characterized the PCR. Repertoires were generated with immunoSEQ multiplex PCR, while TCRdb's copy carries only in-frame clones and drops some. This sample has about 190,000 clones, with 78% found just once. With respect to this clone: Its antigen remains unidentified.

The material sequenced was PBMCs. The sequence came from a woman younger than 45 in good health and CMV-seropositive.

CDR3 nucleotides: TGTGCCAGCAGTTTATCTCCCGGGACAGGGACCACTGAAGCTTTCTTT. It translates to CASSLSPGTGTTEAFF. The chain links TRBV27 to TRBJ1-1, with 9 bases that match TRBD1. Trimming at V came to 0 bases and at J to 4 bases, leaving 6 bases not matched to a gene. This CDR3 comprises 16 residues. The germline gives CDR1 MNHEY, CDR2 SMNVEV (reference sequence).